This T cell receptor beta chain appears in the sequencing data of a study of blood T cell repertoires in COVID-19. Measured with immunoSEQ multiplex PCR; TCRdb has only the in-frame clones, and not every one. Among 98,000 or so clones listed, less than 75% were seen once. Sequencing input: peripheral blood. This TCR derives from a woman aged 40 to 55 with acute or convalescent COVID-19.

Here the CDR3 reads CASSPTGAGDNEQFF. In DNA, the CDR3 is TGTGCCAGCTCACCAACTGGAGCAGGGGACAATGAGCAGTTCTTC. The rearrangement joins TRBV18 to TRBJ2-1; a weak D match, TRBD1 (6 bases). The germline V and J ends were trimmed by 2 bases and 5 bases, with 13 bases remaining between them. The CDR3 consists of 15 residues. Germline V gene lookup returns CDR1 KGHSH and CDR2 LQKENI.